The 21 T cell receptor beta chains below all came from one sample that was sequenced in a study of blood T cell repertoires in COVID-19. Generated by immunoSEQ multiplex PCR, the TCRdb table keeps only in-frame clones and is missing some. This repertoire shows approximately 46,000 clones, more than 75% found once; its top ten account for about 17%. Sequenced sample: peripheral blood. These receptors all stem from a man aged 60 to 69 with active or convalescent COVID-19.

The V and J genes are TRBV5-4 and TRBJ2-7; 7 bases agree with TRBD1. The CDR3 consists of 14 residues. CDR1 is SGHNT and CDR2 is YYREEE in the germline V gene (reference sequence). Trimming took 4 bases from V and 3 from J; bases not matched to a gene: 7. The CDR3 spells CASSATGERYEQYF. For the CDR3, the DNA is TGTGCCAGCAGCGCAACAGGGGAACGCTACGAGCAGTACTTC. The entire variable domain, with the rest obtained from reference TRBV5-4 and TRBJ2-7, is as follows: ETGVTQSPTHLIKTRGQQVTLRCSSQSGHNTVSWYQQALGQGPQFIFQYYREEENGRGNFPPRFSGLQFPNYSSELNVNALELDDSALYLCASSATGERYEQYFGPGTRLTVT.

The chain has TRBV28 and TRBJ2-7; D may be TRBD2 (6 bases). The V and J ends lost 6 bases and 5 bases respectively, with 14 bases between them. In germline, CDR1 is MDHEN, CDR2 SYDVKM. The CDR3 runs to 13 residues. CDR3 residues: CASRSQWGDEQYF. The CDR3 DNA sequence: TGTGCCAGCAGGTCTCAATGGGGGGACGAGCAGTACTTC.

This chain uses TRBV7-2 with TRBJ1-3; D is unclear. The CDR3 sequence is 15 residues long. Trimming cost V 0 bases and J 8 bases, with 14 bases left between them. Germline V gene sequence: CDR1 SGHTA, CDR2 FQGNSA. The CDR3, as DNA: TGTGCCAGCAGCTTAGCCGTCACGGTCGTGGACACCATATATTTT. Translating it yields CASSLAVTVVDTIYF.

About this clone: An end of the junction differs from the germline gene, which may be a read error. This sequence joins TRBV6-5 and TRBJ1-2; D gene uncertain. Germline V lookup: CDR1 MNHEY, CDR2 SVGAGI. This CDR3 contains 13 residues. The CDR3 nucleotides read TGTGCCAGCAAGAACAGTCGAGACAATGGCCACACCTTC. It encodes CASKNSRDNGHTF.

CDR3 residues: CASSDRNTGELFF. In DNA form, the CDR3 reads TGTGCCAGCAGTGATAGGAACACCGGGGAGCTGTTTTTT. The chain links TRBV25-1 to TRBJ2-2, with D unclear. Trimming removed 3 bases at V and 1 base at J, with 3 bases between. Germline CDR1 and CDR2: MGHDK and SYGVNS. The CDR3 contains 13 residues.

The chain links TRBV11-2 to TRBJ2-5; 8 positions agree with TRBD1. Germline-derived CDR1 and CDR2 are SGHAT and FQNNGV. Unmatched junction bases numbered 4, after V lost 2 bases and J lost 5 bases. The CDR3 totals 14 residues. CDR3 coding DNA: TGTGCCAGCAGCTTAACAGGGGGTTGGGAGACCCAGTACTTC. Its translation is CASSLTGGWETQYF.

In nucleotides, the CDR3 is TGTGCCAGCAGCTTAGACGGCGGGGGGGAAGAGACCCAGTACTTC. This codes for CASSLDGGGEETQYF. V and J are TRBV11-2 and TRBJ2-5; 9 nucleotides line up with TRBD2. From germline, CDR1 is SGHAT and CDR2 FQNNGV. The CDR3 sequence is 15 residues long. V dropped 0 bases and J dropped 3; count of bases not matched to a gene: 2.

The chain joins TRBV29-1 to TRBJ1-2; D is unclear. Trimming pared 3 bases from V and 2 bases from J, leaving 7 bases between. The CDR3 has 12 amino acids. The germline V gene has CDR1 SQVTM and CDR2 ANQGSEA. CDR3 DNA: TGCAGCGTTGATTTGGAGAACTATGGCTACACCTTC. Its protein is CSVDLENYGYTF.

This chain uses TRBV7-2 with TRBJ1-3; D remains ambiguous. The germline V and J ends were trimmed by 5 bases and 2 bases, with 7 bases remaining between them. CDR3 length equals 13 residues. The germline gives CDR1 SGHTA, CDR2 FQGNSA. DNA of the CDR3: TGTGCCAGCAGCCGTGACACTGGAAACACCATATATTTT. Translation gives CASSRDTGNTIYF.

V and J are TRBV2 and TRBJ1-4; D perhaps matches TRBD1 (6 bases). The V end was cut by 8 bases, the J end by 4 bases, with 17 bases between. CDR3 size: 15 residues. Germline values: CDR1 SNHLY, CDR2 FYNNEI. The CDR3 reads CASDNAGEINEKLFF. CDR3 DNA: TGTGCCAGCGACAATGCAGGGGAGATTAATGAAAAACTGTTTTTT.

This sequence joins TRBV24-1 and TRBJ2-2, with TRBD1 as a possible D gene (6 bases). The CDR3 runs 16 residues. V lost 4 bases and J 4 bases, leaving 15 bases between the germline ends. Germline-derived CDR1 and CDR2 are KGHDR and SFDVKD. The CDR3 here is CATSDPRQGSTGELFF. The DNA of the CDR3 is TGTGCCACCAGTGACCCCAGGCAGGGGTCCACCGGGGAGCTGTTTTTT.

This clone has ten or more counts. This chain uses TRBV2 with TRBJ1-1; possible D gene TRBD1, 5 bases. CDR3 length equals 13 residues. CDR1 is SNHLY, CDR2 FYNNEI, per germline. The ends were cut back, 3 bases at V and 1 base at J, with 6 bases in the middle. The CDR3 region has the DNA TGTGCCAGCAGTGAGGACACGAACACTGAAGCTTTCTTT. This translates into CASSEDTNTEAFF.

This chain joins TRBV28 and TRBJ1-4; 9 bases fit TRBD1. Unmatched junction bases numbered 7, after V lost 7 bases and J lost 4 bases. CDR3 length: 15 amino acids. Per the germline V gene, CDR1 is MDHEN and CDR2 is SYDVKM. The CDR3 nucleotides are TGTGCCAGCATGGGCCCGGGACAGGGTAATGAAAAACTGTTTTTT. Translating it yields CASMGPGQGNEKLFF.

The gene calls are TRBV2 and TRBJ1-2, with TRBD1 matching over 9 bases. V lost 9 bases to trimming and J lost 10 bases; unmatched junction nucleotides: 9. This CDR3 contains 12 residues. Germline assignment: CDR1 SNHLY and CDR2 FYNNEI. CDR3 sequence: CASVDRGSDYTF. The CDR3 DNA follows: TGTGCCAGTGTCGACAGGGGGAGTGACTACACCTTC. The entire variable domain, with the rest obtained from reference TRBV2 and TRBJ1-2, is as follows: EPEVTQTPSHQVTQMGQEVILRCVPISNHLYFYWYRQILGQKVEFLVSFYNNEISEKSEIFDDQFSVERPDGSNFTLKIRSTKLEDSAMYFCASVDRGSDYTFGSGTRLTVV.

J is TRBJ2-7 and V is TRBV10-1; D uncertain. Germline CDR1 and CDR2: WNHNN and SYGVQD (reference sequence). Between the trimmed V and J ends, which lost 0 bases and 2 bases, there was a span of 8 bases. The CDR3 totals 14 residues. CDR3 sequence reads: CASSESRGTYEQYF. The CDR3 DNA sequence: TGCGCCAGCAGTGAGTCGAGAGGAACCTACGAGCAGTACTTC.

This clone was observed once. This sequence joins TRBV6-1 and TRBJ2-7, with no clear D. Germline-derived CDR1 and CDR2 are MNHNS and SASEGT. The CDR3 covers 16 residues. Deletions cut 2 bases from V and 2 bases from J, with 16 bases between. The CDR3 spells CASSERSNGFAYEQYF. The DNA of the CDR3 is TGTGCCAGCAGTGAAAGGTCAAACGGGTTCGCCTACGAGCAGTACTTC.

The chain joins TRBV6-1 to TRBJ1-2, with a weak D call TRBD1 (6 bases). Germline CDR1 MNHNS, CDR2 SASEGT. The CDR3 length is 15 residues. V shed 3 bases and J shed 4 bases, with 15 bases lying between them. CDR3 bases: TGTGCCAGCAGTGAGATGGCAGGGGTACTCTATGGCTACACCTTC. Amino acids: CASSEMAGVLYGYTF.

This sequence joins TRBV21-1 and TRBJ1-3; the table gives TRBD1 as D, unverified against the DNA. TRBV21-1 is an annotated pseudogene. This CDR3 contains 17 residues. CDR3 protein: CASSEKAVRGPGNTIYF. The CDR3, as DNA: TGTGCCAGCAGCGAGAAGGCCGTCAGGGGACCCGGAAACACCATATATTTT.

J is TRBJ2-3 and V is TRBV28, with D perhaps TRBD2 (6 bases). The germline CDR1 and CDR2 sequences are MDHEN and SYDVKM. The CDR3 extends over 14 amino acids. V lost 4 bases, J lost 1 base, and 9 bases lay in between. CDR3 coding DNA: TGTGCCAGCAGTTCCTGGGAGGGCACAGATACGCAGTATTTT. Its translation: CASSSWEGTDTQYF.

V and J are TRBV10-2 and TRBJ1-4, with TRBD1 matching over 7 bases. This CDR3 has 14 residues. The germline CDR1 and CDR2 sequences are WSHSY and SAAADI. V shed 7 bases, J shed 7 bases, and the junction held 9 bases outside the gene matches. The CDR3 DNA follows: TGCGCCAGCACCACACAGGGGCCGGCTGAAAAACTGTTTTTT. Its protein is CASTTQGPAEKLFF.

This chain uses TRBV28 with TRBJ1-4; TRBD1 matches at 7 bases. Germline loops: CDR1 MDHEN, CDR2 SYDVKM. There are 15 residues in the CDR3. The V segment lost 5 bases and the J segment 5 bases; nucleotides outside the gene matches: 8. The CDR3 DNA sequence: TGTGCCAGCAGTCCCTCCGGGACAGAAAATGAAAAACTGTTTTTT. Protein product: CASSPSGTENEKLFF.